The 6 T cell receptor beta chains presented below share a single source sample, sequenced in a study of blood T cell repertoires in COVID-19. TCRdb keeps only in-frame clones here, not all; method: immunoSEQ multiplex PCR. The table has 310,000 or so clones, around 91% seen once; the top ten hold roughly a tenth. The specimen was PBMCs or T cells enriched from blood (not recorded which). The receptor source for this set is a woman in her forties who had recovered from COVID-19.

This clone was counted a few times. The rearrangement links TRBV6-5 to TRBJ1-4, with TRBD1 matching over 7 bases. J was trimmed by 4 bases and V by 4 bases; bases with no gene match: 9. The CDR3 has 16 residues. The V gene's germline CDR1 is MNHEY and CDR2 SVGAGI. The CDR3 loop reads CASSSTTGAGNEKLFF. CDR3 bases: TGTGCCAGCAGTTCGACCACAGGGGCGGGTAATGAAAAACTGTTTTTT.

The chain is built from TRBV5-5 and TRBJ2-3; 7 nucleotides align to TRBD1. CDR3 length: 15 amino acids. Trimming removed 4 bases from V and 2 bases from J; junction bases left unmatched: 7. CDR1 is SGHKS, CDR2 YYEKEE, per germline (reference sequence). For the CDR3, the DNA is TGTGCCAGCAGCCTACAGGGGCGCAACACAGATACGCAGTATTTT. Translation: CASSLQGRNTDTQYF.

The chain links TRBV12-3 or TRBV12-4 to TRBJ1-2, with D unresolved. V lost 3 bases to trimming and J lost 1 base, with 6 bases between them. This CDR3 spans 13 amino acids. CDR3 in amino acids: CASSLTLNYGYTF. The CDR3 nucleotides are TGTGCCAGCAGTTTGACACTTAACTATGGCTACACCTTC.

V and J are TRBV6-5 and TRBJ2-7, with D possibly TRBD1 on 6 matching bases. V lost 6 bases and J 2 bases, leaving 11 bases between the germline ends. Germline-derived CDR1 and CDR2 are MNHEY and SVGAGI. The CDR3 has 13 residues. CDR3 nucleotides: TGTGCCAGCAGCACTAGGACAGCCTACGAGCAGTACTTC. It is translated as CASSTRTAYEQYF.

This clone was seen more than once but under ten times. The J gene is TRBJ1-6, the V gene TRBV19, with unresolved D. V gave up 5 bases and J gave up 8 bases, with 13 bases separating them. The CDR3 sequence is 14 residues long. Germline V gene sequence: CDR1 LNHDA, CDR2 SQIVND (reference sequence). The CDR3 nucleotides are TGTGCCAGTAGTGCCCTAGGGAGAGATTCACCCCTCCACTTT. Translation: CASSALGRDSPLHF. The variable domain in full, completed from reference TRBV19 and TRBJ1-6, reads DGGITQSPKYLFRKEGQNVTLSCEQNLNHDAMYWYRQDPGQGLRLIYYSQIVNDFQKGDIAEGYSVSREKKESFPLTVTSAQKNPTAFYLCASSALGRDSPLHFGNGTRLTVT.

This clone was seen more than once but under ten times. The V and J genes are TRBV6-2 or TRBV6-3 and TRBJ1-1; a possible D gene is TRBD1 (6 bases). Trimming removed 5 bases at V and 5 bases at J, with 15 bases between. There are 14 residues in the CDR3. Germline V lookup: CDR1 MNHEY, CDR2 SVGEGT. The CDR3 bases are TGTGCCAGCAGTCAGTTCAGGGGTGGGACTGAAGCTTTCTTT. Protein product: CASSQFRGGTEAFF.